Below are 29 T cell receptor beta chains sequenced from a single sample in a study of cytomegalovirus exposure and HLA in healthy donors. It was with 60 Vbeta and 13 Jbeta primers that the PCR ran. Method: immunoSEQ multiplex PCR; TCRdb's copy keeps in-frame clones and lacks some. Among 100,000 to 150,000 clones listed, roughly 75% were seen once. Material: PBMCs. The receptors shown here come from a man aged 25 to 45 in good health and CMV-seropositive.

V is TRBV4-1 and J is TRBJ1-1; tentative D call: TRBD1 (5 bases). This CDR3 has 15 amino acids. V lost 1 base and J 3 bases, leaving 12 bases between the germline ends. Looked up from germline, CDR1 is MGHRA and CDR2 is YSYEKL. The CDR3 reads CASSQVGVWYTEAFF. CDR3 DNA sequence: TGCGCCAGCAGCCAAGTAGGGGTCTGGTACACTGAAGCTTTCTTT.

V gene TRBV19 combines with J gene TRBJ2-1, with TRBD2 matching 14 bases. V was clipped by 6 bases and J by 6 bases; unmatched bases: 10. This CDR3 is 17 amino acids long. Germline CDR1 reads LNHDA; CDR2 reads SQIVND (reference sequence). CDR3 residues: CASRSSGTSGRFNEQFF. The CDR3 bases are TGTGCCAGTAGGTCTTCCGGGACTAGCGGGAGATTCAATGAGCAGTTCTTC.

The rearrangement joins TRBV5-6 to TRBJ2-7; 11 bases match TRBD2. Germline trimming cut 3 bases from V and 0 bases from J; bases unmatched to any gene: 8. The CDR3 loop spans 17 amino acids. The germline V gene has CDR1 SGHDT and CDR2 YYEEEE. The CDR3 DNA follows: TGTGCCAGCAGCTCACGCCAGGGACTAGCGGACTCCTACGAGCAGTACTTC. Its translation is CASSSRQGLADSYEQYF.

This clone was observed once. The V call is TRBV4-2, the J call TRBJ1-2; the D gene is possibly TRBD1 (6 bases). The CDR3 has 16 residues. V lost 1 base and J 8 bases, leaving 20 bases between the germline ends. Germline V gene data show CDR1 as LGHNA and CDR2 as YNFKEQ. The CDR3: CASSQAPRREGEGYTF. The CDR3 DNA reads as TGTGCCAGCAGCCAAGCACCGAGAAGGGAGGGGGAGGGCTACACCTTC.

This clone was detected once. The chain couples TRBV19 to TRBJ2-7, with 11 bases matching TRBD2. With V trimmed by 5 bases and J by 2 bases, 14 bases remained unmatched. The CDR3 covers 18 residues. CDR1 and CDR2 from the germline V gene are LNHDA and SQIVND (reference sequence). The DNA of the CDR3 is TGTGCCAGTAGTGGGAGAAGGGGACTAGCGGAGATTCCCTACGAGCAGTACTTC. Its translation is CASSGRRGLAEIPYEQYF.

V gene TRBV14 combines with J gene TRBJ2-1; TRBD2 aligns across 13 bases. The CDR3 is made up of 23 amino acids. With V trimmed by 1 base and J by 6 bases, 24 bases remained unmatched. From germline, CDR1 is SGHDN and CDR2 FVKESK. This CDR3 reads CASSQAPSVGGGGLAGVFNEQFF. CDR3 DNA sequence: TGTGCCAGCAGCCAAGCCCCTTCCGTGGGGGGAGGAGGACTAGCGGGAGTTTTCAATGAGCAGTTCTTC.

This sequence joins TRBV7-9 and TRBJ1-1; 8 bases are a match to TRBD1. J was trimmed by 4 bases and V by 5 bases; bases with no gene match: 6. The CDR3 is 14 residues long. Germline V gene lookup returns CDR1 SEHNR and CDR2 FQNEAQ (reference sequence). The CDR3 loop reads CASSLRQGSTEAFF. The DNA of the CDR3 is TGTGCCAGCAGCCTGAGACAGGGGAGCACTGAAGCTTTCTTT.

The V gene is TRBV27, the J gene TRBJ2-2; unclear D gene. In germline, CDR1 is MNHEY, CDR2 SMNVEV (reference sequence). V was pared by 6 bases and J by 1 base, with 12 bases between. The CDR3 loop spans 15 amino acids. The CDR3 nucleotides are TGTGCCAGCAGACTTAGCCGTCTGAACACCGGGGAGCTGTTTTTT. Translating gives CASRLSRLNTGELFF.

The rearrangement joins TRBV12-1 to TRBJ2-5; the D segment call TRBD1 is taken from the table without a DNA check. TRBV12-1 is an annotated pseudogene. This CDR3 spans 17 amino acids. CDR3: CASSPPPGRGRRETQYF. CDR3 bases: TGTGCCAGCAGCCCCCCCCCGGGCAGGGGGCGCAGGGAGACCCAGTACTTC.

Only one count was recorded for this clone. This sequence joins TRBV18 and TRBJ1-5, with D perhaps matching TRBD1 (5 bases). The germline CDR1 and CDR2 sequences are KGHSH and LQKENI. CDR3 length: 15 residues. V gave up 4 bases and J gave up 3 bases, with 13 bases separating them. Here the CDR3 DNA reads TGTGCCAGCTCACAGGGAGGGGCGGACAATCAGCCCCAGCATTTT. Translating it yields CASSQGGADNQPQHF.

This clone appeared once. This rearrangement joins TRBV6-5 to TRBJ1-1; the D is unclear. Germline V gives CDR1 MNHEY, CDR2 SVGAGI. V was trimmed by 1 base and J by 1 base, leaving 10 bases between them. The CDR3 contains 15 residues. CDR3 coding DNA: TGTGCCAGCAGTTACTGGGGTCGGGGGAACACTGAAGCTTTCTTT. This sequence encodes CASSYWGRGNTEAFF.

The J gene is TRBJ1-1, the V gene TRBV13; D gene unclear. CDR1 PRHDT and CDR2 FYEKMQ come from the germline V gene (reference sequence). The CDR3 has 16 residues. The germline V and J ends were trimmed by 2 bases and 1 base, with 14 bases remaining between them. In DNA, the CDR3 is TGTGCCAGCAGCTTAAGCCAATCGTCAAAGAACACTGAAGCTTTCTTT. Its protein product is CASSLSQSSKNTEAFF.

The gene calls are TRBV9 and TRBJ1-1, with D uncertain. Germline CDR1 reads SGDLS; CDR2 reads YYNGEE. The CDR3 is 14 amino acids. The V end lost 6 bases, the J end lost 1 base, and 13 bases lay between the germline ends. The CDR3 sequence is CASNRGAPNTEAFF. The CDR3 DNA follows: TGTGCCAGCAACCGAGGAGCACCGAACACTGAAGCTTTCTTT.

This clone turned up a few times. The chain carries TRBV6-1 and TRBJ2-7, with D perhaps matching TRBD1 (6 bases). The CDR3 sequence is 14 residues long. Per germline, CDR1 MNHNS and CDR2 SASEGT. Trimming pared 7 bases from V and 2 bases from J, leaving 15 bases between. In nucleotides, the CDR3 is TGTGCCAGCATTTTGACAGGTCTGACCTACGAGCAGTACTTC. Translation gives CASILTGLTYEQYF.

V usage is TRBV5-1 and J usage is TRBJ1-2; 7 bases agree with TRBD1. This CDR3 region has 13 residues. V gave up 0 bases and J gave up 7 bases; unmatched junction bases: 3. The germline V gene has CDR1 SGHRS and CDR2 YFSETQ. The CDR3 bases are TGCGCCAGCAGCTTGGCCCAGGGGGGTGGCTACACCTTC. Protein sequence: CASSLAQGGGYTF.

The chain joins TRBV19 to TRBJ2-3; tentative D call: TRBD2 (6 bases). The length of the CDR3 is 15 residues. The V gene's germline CDR1 is LNHDA and CDR2 SQIVND (reference sequence). V gave up 4 bases and J gave up 2 bases, with 13 bases separating them. CDR3 residues: CASSTPGLNTDTQYF. Here the CDR3 DNA reads TGTGCCAGTAGTACACCGGGACTGAACACAGATACGCAGTATTTT.

This clone showed up just a few times. The rearrangement joins TRBV27 to TRBJ2-1; 7 bases are shared with TRBD2. Germline CDR1 is MNHEY and CDR2 is SMNVEV (reference sequence). The CDR3 runs to 15 residues. The J segment lost 9 bases and the V segment lost 4 bases, leaving 12 bases of the junction unmatched. CDR3 nucleotides: TGTGCCAGCAGTTATAGGAGGGAGGGGATTGTTGAGCAGTTCTTC. Protein: CASSYRREGIVEQFF.

The rearrangement uses TRBV6-1 and TRBJ2-7; maybe TRBD1 (6 bases). Germline V lookup: CDR1 MNHNS, CDR2 SASEGT. V lost 5 bases and J lost 0, with 11 bases in between. This CDR3 has 14 amino acids. As DNA, the CDR3 is TGTGCCAGCAGTCTGGACAGACACTCCTACGAGCAGTACTTC. It yields the protein CASSLDRHSYEQYF.

V usage is TRBV27 and J usage is TRBJ2-2; maybe TRBD1 (7 bases). Trimming removed 4 bases from V and 7 bases from J, with 16 bases in between. CDR3 length: 15 amino acids. Germline lookup yields CDR1 MNHEY and CDR2 SMNVEV (reference sequence). The CDR3 DNA follows: TGTGCCAGCAGTTCCTACAGGGGAGGCGACGGGGAGCTGTTTTTT. Translating it yields CASSSYRGGDGELFF.

The V and J genes are TRBV11-2 and TRBJ2-3, with 13 bases that match TRBD2. CDR1 and CDR2 (germline): SGHAT, FQNNGV. V lost 2 bases and J lost 4; bases outside the gene matches: 6. CDR3 size: 17 residues. For the CDR3, the DNA is TGTGCCAGCAGCTTAACTAGCGGGAGGGCCCTCGCAGATACGCAGTATTTT. Protein: CASSLTSGRALADTQYF.

This clone was recorded once. V usage is TRBV9 and J usage is TRBJ2-2; 8 bases match TRBD2. CDR3 length equals 15 residues. Germline V gives CDR1 SGDLS, CDR2 YYNGEE. J gave up 7 bases and V 2 bases, and 7 bases lay outside the gene matches. In DNA form, the CDR3 reads TGTGCCAGCAGCGTTAGCGGGATAGGGAACGGGGAGCTGTTTTTT. Amino acids: CASSVSGIGNGELFF.

The chain recombines TRBV15 with TRBJ2-5; D not certain. In germline, CDR1 is LNHNV, CDR2 YYDKDF (reference sequence). V lost 3 bases and J 2 bases, leaving 7 bases between the germline ends. This CDR3 has 13 residues. CDR3 in amino acids: CATSREPQETQYF. For the CDR3, the DNA is TGTGCCACCAGCAGGGAGCCACAAGAGACCCAGTACTTC.

The V call is TRBV6-5, the J call TRBJ1-1; D uncertain. CDR3 length: 14 amino acids. Germline loops: CDR1 MNHEY, CDR2 SVGAGI. The V end lost 4 bases, the J end lost 8 bases, and 17 bases lay between the germline ends. The CDR3 sequence is CASSSLVGEVEAFF. In nucleotides, the CDR3 is TGTGCCAGCAGTTCCCTCGTTGGGGAGGTAGAAGCTTTCTTT.

This chain uses TRBV27 with TRBJ2-5; 9 bases line up with TRBD2. The V segment lost 3 bases and the J segment 4 bases; nucleotides outside the gene matches: 9. Germline loops: CDR1 MNHEY, CDR2 SMNVEV (reference sequence). The CDR3 is 16 residues long. The DNA of the CDR3 is TGTGCCAGCAGTTTGGTGGGGCTAGCGGGAATAGAGACCCAGTACTTC. This sequence encodes CASSLVGLAGIETQYF.

This clone was seen a handful of times. This chain uses TRBV30 with TRBJ2-6; D call uncertain. The CDR3 length is 16 residues. Trimming pared 2 bases from V and 0 bases from J, leaving 11 bases between. Per germline, CDR1 GTSNPN and CDR2 SVGIG (reference sequence). CDR3 region: CAWSPLTFSGANVLTF. CDR3 coding DNA: TGTGCCTGGAGTCCCTTGACATTCTCTGGGGCCAACGTCCTGACTTTC. The full variable domain, in which reference TRBV30 and TRBJ2-6 provide the parts outside the CDR3, is SQTIHQWPATLVQPVGSPLSLECTVEGTSNPNLYWYRQAAGRGLQLLFYSVGIGQISSEVPQNLSASRPQDRQFILSSKKLLLSDSGFYLCAWSPLTFSGANVLTFGAGSRLTVL.

This clone was seen more than once but under ten times. The CDR3 DNA reads TGTGCCAGCAGCTTTAGGGGGGGTGTGCATCAGCCCCAGCATTTT. Translating it yields CASSFRGGVHQPQHF. The chain carries TRBV5-6 and TRBJ1-5; a possible D gene is TRBD1 (6 bases). The germline V and J ends were trimmed by 2 bases and 5 bases, with 14 bases remaining between them. Germline CDR1 is SGHDT and CDR2 is YYEEEE. This CDR3 is built from 15 residues.

The chain is built from TRBV30 and TRBJ1-2; 7 bases match TRBD1. Trimming took 2 bases from V and 0 from J; bases not matched to a gene: 6. CDR1 and CDR2 from the germline V gene are GTSNPN and SVGIG (reference sequence). This CDR3 has 15 amino acids. Here the CDR3 DNA reads TGTGCCTGGAGTACAAGGACAGGAACTAACTATGGCTACACCTTC. As protein: CAWSTRTGTNYGYTF.

This sequence joins TRBV25-1 and TRBJ2-3; TRBD1 agrees at 7 bases. V was clipped by 8 bases and J by 0 bases; unmatched bases: 5. In germline, CDR1 is MGHDK, CDR2 SYGVNS. This CDR3 region has 14 residues. The chain's CDR3 is CASATGLSTDTQYF. In DNA, the CDR3 is TGTGCCAGCGCGACAGGGTTAAGCACAGATACGCAGTATTTT.

This clone was detected only a few times. The V and J genes are TRBV10-2 and TRBJ1-1; D uncertain. CDR1 and CDR2 (germline): WSHSY, SAAADI. The V end was cut by 3 bases, the J end by 9 bases, with 8 bases between. The CDR3 extends over 11 amino acids. DNA for the CDR3: TGCGCCAGCAGTGAAAGTACTAAAGCTTTCTTT. Its translation is CASSESTKAFF.